This TCR beta chain was found in a study of T-cell reconstitution after alpha-beta-depleted transplantation in children. Researchers prepared the TCRbeta library using unique molecular identifiers, the study reports. Via MiXCR, TCRdb re-called the PCR reads, giving one row per CDR3 protein. Among about 500,000 distinct CDR3 sequences listed, approximately 32% were seen once. The CDR3 loop spans 12 amino acids. The germline CDR1 and CDR2 sequences are SQVTM and ANQGSEA. The J segment lost 6 bases and the V segment lost 4 bases, leaving 5 bases of the junction unmatched. The sequence was obtained from a human donor who donated a stem cell graft to a child with aplastic anemia. The chain employs TRBV29-1 and TRBJ2-5; TRBD2 aligns across 7 bases. Sequencing was performed on PBMCs from the stem cell graft donor, taken from the stem cell graft. The DNA for the CDR3 is TGCAGCGTTGGCCTGGGGGGGAAGACCCAGTACTTC. Translation: CSVGLGGKTQYF.